This entry concerns a single T cell receptor (beta chain). It was CD45RO-negative cells, positively selected for CCR7, that made up naive CD8 cells, with terminally differentiated effector memory CD45RA+ cells excluded. This entry belongs to a study of shared clonotypes between healthy human individuals. Evenly divided among several immunoSEQ plates was the genomic DNA of each subset. Only in-frame clones appear in the TCRdb table, and some are missing; sequencing was by immunoSEQ multiplex PCR. The table shows about 2 million clones, with about 95% occurring only once. V was pared by 3 bases and J by 3 bases, with 21 bases between. This CDR3 has 17 residues. Germline V CDR1 and CDR2: MNHNS, SASEGT.

The chain carries TRBV6-1 and TRBJ2-7; maybe TRBD2 (7 bases). Sequenced sample: naive CD8+ T cells sorted from blood. The TCR comes from a man between 18 and 35 years old in good health. CDR3 in amino acids: CASSDLLLGGGHYEQYF. The DNA of the CDR3 is TGTGCCAGCAGTGATCTACTCCTAGGGGGGGGCCACTACGAGCAGTACTTC.